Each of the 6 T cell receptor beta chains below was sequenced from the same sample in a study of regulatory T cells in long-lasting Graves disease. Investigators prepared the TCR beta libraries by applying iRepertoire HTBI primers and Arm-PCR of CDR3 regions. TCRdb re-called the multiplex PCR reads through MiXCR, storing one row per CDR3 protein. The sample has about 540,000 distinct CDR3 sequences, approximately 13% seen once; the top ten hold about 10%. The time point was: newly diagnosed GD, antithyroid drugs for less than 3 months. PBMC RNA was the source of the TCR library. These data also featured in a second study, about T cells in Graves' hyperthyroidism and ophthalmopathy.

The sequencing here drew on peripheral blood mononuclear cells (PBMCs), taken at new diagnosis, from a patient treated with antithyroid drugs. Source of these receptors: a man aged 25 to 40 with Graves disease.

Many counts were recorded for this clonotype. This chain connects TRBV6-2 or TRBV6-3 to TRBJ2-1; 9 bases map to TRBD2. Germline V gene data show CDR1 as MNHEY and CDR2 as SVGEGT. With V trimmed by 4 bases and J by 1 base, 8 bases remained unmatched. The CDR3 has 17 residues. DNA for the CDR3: TGTGCCAGCAGTTTGGGCGTCGCGGGAGGGTCCTACAATGAGCAGTTCTTC. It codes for CASSLGVAGGSYNEQFF.

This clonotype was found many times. The chain's CDR3 is CASSPLLVPFGSSYNEQFF. The CDR3 DNA reads TGTGCCAGCAGTCCCCTCCTCGTTCCGTTCGGGAGCTCCTACAATGAGCAGTTCTTC. V and J are TRBV27 and TRBJ2-1; tentatively, D is TRBD2 (6 bases). This CDR3 comprises 19 residues. The ends were cut back, 5 bases at V and 0 bases at J, with 23 bases in the middle. Germline-derived CDR1 and CDR2 are MNHEY and SMNVEV (reference sequence).

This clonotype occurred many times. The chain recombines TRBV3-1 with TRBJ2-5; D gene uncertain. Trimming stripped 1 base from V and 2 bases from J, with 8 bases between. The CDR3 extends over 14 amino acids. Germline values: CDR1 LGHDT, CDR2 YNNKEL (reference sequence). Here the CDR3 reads CASSQANLQETQYF. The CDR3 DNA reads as TGTGCCAGCAGCCAAGCCAACCTTCAAGAGACCCAGTACTTC.

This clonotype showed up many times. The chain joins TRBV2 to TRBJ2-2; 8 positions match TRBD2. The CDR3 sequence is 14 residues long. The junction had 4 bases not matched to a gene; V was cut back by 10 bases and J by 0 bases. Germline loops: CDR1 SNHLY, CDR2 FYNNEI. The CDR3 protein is CATKTSANTGELFF. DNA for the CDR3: TGTGCCACCAAGACTAGCGCGAACACCGGGGAGCTGTTTTTT.

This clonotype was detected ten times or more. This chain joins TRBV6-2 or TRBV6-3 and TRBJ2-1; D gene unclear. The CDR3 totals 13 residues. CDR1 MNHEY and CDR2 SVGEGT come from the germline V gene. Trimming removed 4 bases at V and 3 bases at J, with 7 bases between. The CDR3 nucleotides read TGTGCCAGCAGTTCCGACGTCTACAATGAGCAGTTCTTC. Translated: CASSSDVYNEQFF.

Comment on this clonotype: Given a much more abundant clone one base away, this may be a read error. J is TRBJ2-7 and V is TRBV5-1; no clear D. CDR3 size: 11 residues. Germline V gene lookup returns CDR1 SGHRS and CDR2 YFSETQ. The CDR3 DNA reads TGTGCCAGCAGCTTCGACGACGAGCAGTACTTC. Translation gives CASSFDDEQYF.